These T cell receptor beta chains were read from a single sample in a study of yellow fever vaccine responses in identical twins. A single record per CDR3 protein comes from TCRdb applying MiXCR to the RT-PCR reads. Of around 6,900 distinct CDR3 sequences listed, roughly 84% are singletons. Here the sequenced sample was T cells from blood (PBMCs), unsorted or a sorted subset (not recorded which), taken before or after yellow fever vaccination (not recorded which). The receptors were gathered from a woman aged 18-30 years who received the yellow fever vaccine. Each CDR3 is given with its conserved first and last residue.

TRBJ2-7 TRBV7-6 CASSFGVTYEQYF
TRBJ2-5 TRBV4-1 CASSQRDSGAFRETQYF
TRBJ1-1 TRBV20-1 CSARGSTSMNTEAFF
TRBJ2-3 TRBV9 CASSVVLHGDTQYF
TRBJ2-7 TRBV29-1 CSVLWSGYEQYF
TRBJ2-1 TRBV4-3 CASSQDGTSSYNEQFF
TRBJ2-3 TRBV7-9 CASSLSVDTQYF
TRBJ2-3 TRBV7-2 CASRHRQGGTDTQYF
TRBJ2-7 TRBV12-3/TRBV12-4 CASTPTAGGYEQYF
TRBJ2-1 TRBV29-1 CSGSSYNEQFF
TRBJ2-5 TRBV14 CASSQVLGETQYF
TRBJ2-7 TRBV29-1 CSVELPRYEQYF
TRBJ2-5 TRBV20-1 CSARAYSERETQYF
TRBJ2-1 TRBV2 CASSGVERENKNEQFF
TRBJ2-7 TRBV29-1 CSVGSPTPSYEQYF
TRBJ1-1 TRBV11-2 CASSLGDRELTEAFF
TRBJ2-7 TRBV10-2 CASSDTSGYEQYF
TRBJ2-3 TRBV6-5 CASSYSGLVDQYF
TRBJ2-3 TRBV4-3 CASSPDYLGGADTQYF
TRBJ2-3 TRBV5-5 CASSLGLGIPSTDTQYF
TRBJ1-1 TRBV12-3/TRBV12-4 CASSAPGLIEAFF
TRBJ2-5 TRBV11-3 CASSLSSLSGETQYF
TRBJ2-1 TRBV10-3 CAISEVRNEQFF
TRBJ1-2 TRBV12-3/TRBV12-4 CASSNRDRGDYGYTF
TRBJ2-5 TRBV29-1 CSVGAGQYF
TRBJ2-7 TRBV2 CASNSLAGGTYEQYF
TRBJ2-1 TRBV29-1 CSVRTSPSNEQFF
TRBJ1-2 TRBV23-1 CASSQYTTGGRTVRYGYTF
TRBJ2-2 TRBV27 CASSLAPSTGELFF